This entry lists 19 T cell receptor beta chains sequenced from one sample in a study of blood T cells in healthy people across ages. Primed by a sample-barcoded 5' primer and a J-beta primer mix, a second PCR proceeded for about 6 to 12 cycles. TCRdb reanalysed the 5' RACE reads using MiXCR and keeps one entry per CDR3 protein. The table has roughly 1.5 million distinct CDR3 sequences, 42% seen once. The sample was blood. The receptors originated from a woman between 18 and 29 years old in good health.

V gene TRBV6-2 or TRBV6-3 combines with J gene TRBJ2-6; no reliable D call. CDR3 length: 13 residues. Germline V CDR1 and CDR2: MNHEY, SVGEGT. Trimming shortened V by 6 bases and J by 4 bases, and 7 bases separated the two germline ends. The CDR3 DNA is TGTGCCAGCAGAGTCTGGGGGGCCAACGTCCTGACTTTC. Encoded protein: CASRVWGANVLTF.

In the case of this clonotype: A read error may explain this, as a much larger clone is one base away. The J gene is TRBJ2-5, the V gene TRBV3-1; D is uncertain. The germline gives CDR1 LGHDT, CDR2 YNNKEL (reference sequence). The CDR3 is 14 residues long. In DNA form, the CDR3 reads TGTGCCAGCAGCCAATACGTCGGCGGAGAGACCCGGTACTTC. Translated, it gives CASSQYVGGETRYF.

The chain couples TRBV20-1 to TRBJ2-1; D assignment may be TRBD1 or TRBD2 (5 bases each). The tail of the sequence fits TRBJ2-7 better, so the J call may be wrong. CDR3 length: 13 amino acids. CDR1 is DFQATT and CDR2 is SNEGSKA in the germline V gene (reference sequence). CDR3 protein: CSARRTGDHEQYF. The CDR3 coding sequence is TGCAGTGCTAGAAGGACCGGGGACCATGAGCAGTACTTC.

The chain recombines TRBV7-3 with TRBJ2-1; D is undetermined. The CDR3 runs 14 residues. V was pared by 0 bases and J by 5 bases, with 8 bases between. Per germline, CDR1 SGHTA and CDR2 FQGTGA. CDR3 nucleotide sequence: TGTGCCAGCAGCTTAACGCAGGATAACAATGAGCAGTTCTTC. Protein product: CASSLTQDNNEQFF.

This clonotype was seen more than once but under ten times. The chain employs TRBV4-1 and TRBJ2-7, with unresolved D. Per germline, CDR1 MGHRA and CDR2 YSYEKL. The CDR3 sequence is 15 residues long. Trimming took 1 base from V and 3 from J, leaving 13 bases between them. The CDR3 DNA sequence: TGCGCCAGCAGCCAAGGTGGAGACACTTTCTACGAGCAGTACTTC. It yields the protein CASSQGGDTFYEQYF.

V and J are TRBV4-3 and TRBJ1-6, with a tentative D call TRBD1 (5 bases). The CDR3 totals 16 residues. Germline CDR1 LGHNA, CDR2 YSLEER. V lost 0 bases to trimming and J lost 8 bases, with 14 bases between them. In DNA, the CDR3 is TGCGCCAGCAGCCAAGATCCCCGGGGGTTCGATTCACCCCTCCACTTT. It encodes CASSQDPRGFDSPLHF.

The chain joins TRBV20-1 to TRBJ2-7, with 9 positions matching TRBD2. The CDR3 spans 12 residues. Germline values: CDR1 DFQATT, CDR2 SNEGSKA (reference sequence). CDR3 loop: CRYQRGDYEQYF. The CDR3 region has the DNA TGCAGGTACCAGCGGGGGGACTACGAGCAGTACTTC.

This clonotype was counted only a few times. The chain joins TRBV29-1 to TRBJ1-2, with 9 bases lining up with TRBD1. V shed 5 bases, J shed 7 bases, and the junction held 11 bases outside the gene matches. The germline V gene has CDR1 SQVTM and CDR2 ANQGSEA. The CDR3 has 14 residues. The CDR3 coding sequence is TGCAGCGTTTTTTCTGGTACAGGGGGCAGTGGCTACACCTTC. This encodes CSVFSGTGGSGYTF.

The chain uses TRBV4-1 and TRBJ2-1; TRBD2 is a possible D gene (6 bases). V was shortened by 3 bases and J by 9 bases, with 15 bases between the two germline ends. The CDR3 extends over 14 amino acids. Germline V CDR1 and CDR2: MGHRA, YSYEKL. CDR3 DNA: TGCGCCAGCAGCCACCTTCTAGCGCGGAGTGAGCAGTTCTTC. It is translated as CASSHLLARSEQFF.

The chain recombines TRBV2 with TRBJ2-3; 8 bases line up with TRBD1. This CDR3 is 17 amino acids long. V was pared by 4 bases and J by 2 bases, with 11 bases of the junction left unmatched. Germline CDR1 SNHLY, CDR2 FYNNEI. The DNA of the CDR3 is TGTGCCAGCAGTGGATTCTTGACAGGGGAGAACACAGATACGCAGTATTTT. It specifies CASSGFLTGENTDTQYF.

As for this clonotype: The junction departs from germline at one end; a sequencing error may be responsible. The J gene is TRBJ2-1, the V gene TRBV5-1, with D perhaps TRBD2 (5 bases). CDR3 length: 18 amino acids. Germline V gene sequence: CDR1 SGHRS, CDR2 YFSETQ. The CDR3 protein is CACSLGANTPSSYNEQFF. The CDR3 nucleotides read TGCGCCTGCAGCTTGGGAGCCAATACACCTAGCTCCTACAATGAGCAGTTCTTC. Complete variable domain (other parts from reference TRBV5-1 and TRBJ2-1): KAGVTQTPRYLIKTRGQQVTLSCSPISGHRSVSWYQQTPGQGLQFLFEYFSETQRNKGNFPGRFSGRQFSNSRSEMNVSTLELGDSALYLCACSLGANTPSSYNEQFFGPGTRLTVL.

The V gene is TRBV7-9, the J gene TRBJ2-1; 7 nucleotides match TRBD2. V shed 1 base, J shed 3 bases, and the junction held 6 bases outside the gene matches. Germline V CDR1 and CDR2: SEHNR, FQNEAQ (reference sequence). The length of the CDR3 is 16 residues. CDR3 sequence: CASSLVPSGNYNEQFF. As DNA, the CDR3 is TGTGCCAGCAGCTTAGTCCCTAGCGGCAACTACAATGAGCAGTTCTTC.

The rearrangement joins TRBV7-2 to TRBJ1-6, with D perhaps matching TRBD1 (5 bases). V lost 3 bases and J 7 bases, leaving 13 bases between the germline ends. From germline, CDR1 is SGHTA and CDR2 FQGNSA. The CDR3 length is 15 residues. The CDR3 region is CASSLGWGRNSPLHF. In DNA, the CDR3 is TGTGCCAGCAGCTTGGGATGGGGGAGGAATTCACCCCTCCACTTT.

The CDR3 DNA follows: TGTGCCAGCAGCCCGGGGACTAGCGTCACTGAGCAGTTCTTC. Translation gives CASSPGTSVTEQFF. This chain joins TRBV3-1 and TRBJ2-1; 10 nucleotides match TRBD2. The CDR3 totals 14 residues. After removal of 4 bases from V and 9 bases from J, the junction contained 6 bases not matched to a gene. Per germline, CDR1 LGHDT and CDR2 YNNKEL (reference sequence).

This clonotype appeared a single time. The rearrangement links TRBV7-8 to TRBJ1-1; no reliable D call. Germline CDR1 is SGHVS and CDR2 is FQNEAQ. V lost 2 bases to trimming and J lost 4 bases, with 11 bases between them. There are 14 residues in the CDR3. CDR3 loop: CASSLNLGITEAFF. Here the CDR3 DNA reads TGTGCCAGCAGCTTAAATCTCGGGATCACTGAAGCTTTCTTT.

In its sample, this clonotype was seen a few times. The chain couples TRBV4-3 to TRBJ2-1; D is unresolved. Trimming left V 4 bases short and J 0 bases short, with 13 bases between. CDR3 length equals 16 residues. Germline V gene data show CDR1 as LGHNA and CDR2 as YSLEER. CDR3: CASSPRTSSSYNEQFF. CDR3 sequence (DNA): TGCGCCAGCAGCCCCCGGACGTCGAGCTCCTACAATGAGCAGTTCTTC.

The rearrangement joins TRBV9 to TRBJ2-5, with unresolved D. The CDR3 sequence is 14 residues long. Germline loops: CDR1 SGDLS, CDR2 YYNGEE. V was clipped by 0 bases and J by 2 bases, with 8 bases between them. DNA of the CDR3: TGTGCCAGCAGCGTAGCAGCTGTTCAAGAGACCCAGTACTTC. Protein sequence: CASSVAAVQETQYF. Variable domain in full (rest from reference TRBV9 and TRBJ2-5): DSGVTQTPKHLITATGQRVTLRCSPRSGDLSVYWYQQSLDQGLQFLIQYYNGEERAKGNILERFSAQQFPDLHSELNLSSLELGDSALYFCASSVAAVQETQYFGPGTRLLVL.

This clonotype has just a few counts. The rearrangement links TRBV20-1 to TRBJ2-1, with 14 positions matching TRBD2. This CDR3 is built from 20 residues. Germline values: CDR1 DFQATT, CDR2 SNEGSKA (reference sequence). The ends lost 2 bases at V and 0 bases at J; junction bases unmatched: 12. The CDR3 bases are TGCAGTGCTAGATTGGACACGGGACTAGCGGGAGCGCTCTCCTACAATGAGCAGTTCTTC. Translation gives CSARLDTGLAGALSYNEQFF.

This clonotype was picked up one time. The chain combines TRBV18 with TRBJ2-3; perhaps TRBD1 as D (5 bases). V lost 2 bases and J lost 6, with 12 bases in between. CDR1 and CDR2 from the germline V gene are KGHSH and LQKENI. CDR3 size: 14 residues. The CDR3 region is CASSPIDSMDTQYF. The CDR3 DNA is TGTGCCAGCTCACCAATTGACAGCATGGATACGCAGTATTTT. Looking up the rest from reference TRBV18 and TRBJ2-3 gives the full variable domain: NAGVMQNPRHLVRRRGQEARLRCSPMKGHSHVYWYRQLPEEGLKFMVYLQKENIIDESGMPKERFSAEFPKEGPSILRIQQVVRGDSAAYFCASSPIDSMDTQYFGPGTRLTVL.